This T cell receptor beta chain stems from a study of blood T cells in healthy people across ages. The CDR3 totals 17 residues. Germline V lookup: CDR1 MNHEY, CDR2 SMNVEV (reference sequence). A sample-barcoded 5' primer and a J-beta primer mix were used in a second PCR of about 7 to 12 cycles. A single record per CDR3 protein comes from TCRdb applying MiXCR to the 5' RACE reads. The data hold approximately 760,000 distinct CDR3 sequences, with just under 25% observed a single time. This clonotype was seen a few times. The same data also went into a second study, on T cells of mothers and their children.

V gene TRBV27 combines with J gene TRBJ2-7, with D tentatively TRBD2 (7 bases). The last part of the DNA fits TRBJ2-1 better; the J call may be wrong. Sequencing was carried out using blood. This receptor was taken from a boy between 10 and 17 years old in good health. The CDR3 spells CASSLWGGTITGNEQFF. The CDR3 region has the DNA TGTGCCAGCAGTTTATGGGGAGGGACAATCACGGGGAATGAGCAGTTCTTC.